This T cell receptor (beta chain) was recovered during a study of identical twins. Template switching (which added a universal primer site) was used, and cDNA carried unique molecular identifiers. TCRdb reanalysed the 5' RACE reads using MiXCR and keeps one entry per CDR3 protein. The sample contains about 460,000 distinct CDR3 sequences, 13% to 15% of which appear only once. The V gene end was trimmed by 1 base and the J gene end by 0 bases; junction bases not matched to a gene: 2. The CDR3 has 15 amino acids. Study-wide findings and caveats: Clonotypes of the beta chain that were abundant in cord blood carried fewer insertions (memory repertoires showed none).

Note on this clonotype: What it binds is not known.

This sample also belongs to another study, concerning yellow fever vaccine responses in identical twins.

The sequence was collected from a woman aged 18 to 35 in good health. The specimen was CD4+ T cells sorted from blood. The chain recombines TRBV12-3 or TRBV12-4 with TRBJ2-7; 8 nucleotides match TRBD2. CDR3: CASSLEAGVSYEQYF. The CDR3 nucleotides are TGTGCCAGCAGTTTAGAAGCGGGAGTCTCCTACGAGCAGTACTTC.